These 24 T cell receptor beta chains were sequenced from one sample in a study of blood T cell repertoires in COVID-19. Measured with immunoSEQ multiplex PCR; TCRdb has only the in-frame clones, and not every one. The repertoire has about 250,000 clones, approximately 83% of them found once; the top ten carry roughly 4%. Sequences were obtained from PBMCs or T cells enriched from blood (not recorded which). The receptors come from a woman aged 30 to 39 who had recovered from COVID-19.

V and J are TRBV6-1 and TRBJ2-7; D possibly corresponds to TRBD1 (6 bases). The ends were cut back, 3 bases at V and 6 bases at J, with 21 bases in the middle. Germline V gene data show CDR1 as MNHNS and CDR2 as SASEGT. The CDR3 has 16 residues. Written as DNA, the CDR3 is TGTGCCAGCAGTGACGTCCCAGGGGACACACCGCGCGAGCAGTACTTC. Amino acid sequence: CASSDVPGDTPREQYF.

This clone was detected a few times. V gene TRBV27 combines with J gene TRBJ1-1, with D maybe TRBD1 (5 bases). V lost 8 bases and J lost 1, with 17 bases in between. The germline V gene encodes CDR1 MNHEY and CDR2 SMNVEV (reference sequence). The CDR3 is 15 residues long. The CDR3 sequence: CASFRGTRSNTEAFF. CDR3 coding DNA: TGTGCCAGCTTCCGGGGGACGCGTTCGAACACTGAAGCTTTCTTT.

This clone was picked up one time. This chain uses TRBV10-2 with TRBJ2-7; TRBD1 matches at 7 bases. The V gene's germline CDR1 is WSHSY and CDR2 SAAADI. The length of the CDR3 is 15 residues. V lost 3 bases, J lost 2 bases, and 7 bases stayed unmatched. The CDR3 is CASSDWTGLTYEQYF. CDR3 nucleotide sequence: TGCGCCAGCAGTGACTGGACAGGCCTTACCTACGAGCAGTACTTC.

The chain links TRBV27 to TRBJ1-2, with TRBD1 identical over 9 bases. With V trimmed by 5 bases and J by 0 bases, 10 bases remained unmatched. Looked up from germline, CDR1 is MNHEY and CDR2 is SMNVEV (reference sequence). CDR3 length: 17 amino acids. The CDR3 nucleotides read TGTGCCAGCAGTATTAGACAGGGGGGAACCTCTAACTATGGCTACACCTTC. Translated: CASSIRQGGTSNYGYTF.

There are a few counts of this clone. This chain uses TRBV6-5 with TRBJ1-5, with 10 bases identical to TRBD1. The V and J ends lost 6 bases and 6 bases, in that order; junction bases with no gene match: 8. Germline assignment: CDR1 MNHEY and CDR2 SVGAGI. The CDR3 runs to 15 residues. Here the CDR3 DNA reads TGTGCCAGCAGCCCGGGGACAGGGGTGGTTCAGCCCCAGCATTTT. This gives the protein CASSPGTGVVQPQHF.

The rearrangement joins TRBV9 to TRBJ2-2, with 10 nucleotides matching TRBD1. Germline assignment: CDR1 SGDLS and CDR2 YYNGEE. CDR3 length: 17 amino acids. V was clipped by 0 bases and J by 8 bases; unmatched bases: 10. Here the CDR3 DNA reads TGTGCCAGCAGCGTAGCCCGGGTGGGACAGGGGAGTGGGGAGCTGTTTTTT. Its protein is CASSVARVGQGSGELFF.

The rearrangement uses TRBV7-8 and TRBJ2-1; TRBD2 agrees at 8 bases. Germline V gives CDR1 SGHVS, CDR2 FQNEAQ. The CDR3 contains 18 residues. V lost 1 base, J lost 6 bases, and 14 bases stayed unmatched. In nucleotides, the CDR3 is TGTGCCAGCAGCTTAGGCGGGAGTAGCGGGGCGCCACGCAATGAGCAGTTCTTC. This translates into CASSLGGSSGAPRNEQFF.

V and J are TRBV12-3 or TRBV12-4 and TRBJ1-2; tentative D call: TRBD1 (5 bases). This CDR3 has 13 amino acids. Trimming stripped 3 bases from V and 10 bases from J, with 15 bases between. CDR3 in amino acids: CASSFINRLIYTF. The CDR3 nucleotides read TGTGCCAGCAGTTTTATCAACAGGCTGATCTACACCTTC.

In regard to this clone: The identical CDR3 is also encoded by other nucleotide sequences in the sample. The J gene is TRBJ2-7, the V gene TRBV6-5; 10 nucleotides line up with TRBD2. Trimming took 3 bases from V and 2 from J; bases not matched to a gene: 4. The CDR3 loop spans 15 amino acids. In germline, CDR1 is MNHEY, CDR2 SVGAGI. The CDR3 spells CASSYSSGGTYEQYF. The CDR3 nucleotides are TGTGCCAGCAGTTATTCTAGCGGGGGAACCTACGAGCAGTACTTC.

The genes are TRBV20-1 and TRBJ1-2, with D unresolved. The CDR3 runs 11 residues. CDR1 is DFQATT and CDR2 is SNEGSKA in the germline V gene (reference sequence). The germline V and J ends were trimmed by 1 base and 8 bases, with 8 bases remaining between them. CDR3 DNA sequence: TGCAGTGCTAGAGTTAGTGAGGGCTACACCTTC. Its translation: CSARVSEGYTF.

The chain couples TRBV30 to TRBJ2-6; D is perhaps TRBD2 (6 bases). The germline V and J ends were trimmed by 3 bases and 0 bases, with 15 bases remaining between them. Germline assignment: CDR1 GTSNPN and CDR2 SVGIG (reference sequence). The CDR3 is made up of 17 amino acids. The DNA for the CDR3 is TGTGCCTGGAGCCCTTTTAGGGGACTCTCTGGGGCCAACGTCCTGACTTTC. Translation gives CAWSPFRGLSGANVLTF.

The chain recombines TRBV24-1 with TRBJ1-2; D is uncertain. The V end lost 6 bases, the J end lost 1 base, and 5 bases lay between the germline ends. Germline values: CDR1 KGHDR, CDR2 SFDVKD. The CDR3 is 12 amino acids. CDR3 residues: CATSQNNYGYTF. In DNA form, the CDR3 reads TGTGCCACCAGTCAAAATAACTATGGCTACACCTTC.

V and J are TRBV7-9 and TRBJ2-1; 7 bases are a match to TRBD1. This CDR3 has 16 residues. The germline CDR1 and CDR2 sequences are SEHNR and FQNEAQ (reference sequence). The trim removed 4 bases at V and 5 bases at J, leaving 11 bases unmatched. CDR3 loop: CASSSTGTETHNEQFF. The DNA for the CDR3 is TGTGCCAGCAGCTCGACCGGGACAGAAACCCACAATGAGCAGTTCTTC.

This chain connects TRBV5-1 to TRBJ1-2; no definite D call. This CDR3 is built from 14 residues. The V end was cut by 0 bases, the J end by 7 bases, with 13 bases between. Looked up from germline, CDR1 is SGHRS and CDR2 is YFSETQ. For the CDR3, the DNA is TGCGCCAGCAGCTTGGAGGCGGCCCTCGGTGGCTACACCTTC. Translated, it gives CASSLEAALGGYTF.

The rearrangement joins TRBV2 to TRBJ2-5, with D unclear. The length of the CDR3 is 13 residues. Germline loops: CDR1 SNHLY, CDR2 FYNNEI. V lost 4 bases, J lost 2 bases, and 8 bases lay in between. The CDR3 loop reads CASSVRRQETQYF. Here the CDR3 DNA reads TGTGCCAGCAGTGTGCGGAGACAAGAGACCCAGTACTTC. Supplemented by reference TRBV2 and TRBJ2-5, the full variable domain reads EPEVTQTPSHQVTQMGQEVILRCVPISNHLYFYWYRQILGQKVEFLVSFYNNEISEKSEIFDDQFSVERPDGSNFTLKIRSTKLEDSAMYFCASSVRRQETQYFGPGTRLLVL.

This chain joins TRBV5-1 and TRBJ2-1; a possible D gene is TRBD2 (5 bases). The CDR3 is 15 amino acids. V was cut by 0 bases and J by 8 bases, with 15 bases left in between. Germline V lookup: CDR1 SGHRS, CDR2 YFSETQ. DNA for the CDR3: TGCGCCAGCAGCTTGGCCGGGCACCGAGCGGATGAGCAGTTCTTC. This encodes CASSLAGHRADEQFF.

V is TRBV28 and J is TRBJ1-6; possible D gene TRBD1, 6 bases. Per germline, CDR1 MDHEN and CDR2 SYDVKM. This CDR3 has 13 residues. Trimming cost V 6 bases and J 5 bases, with 8 bases left between them. The CDR3 sequence is CASSTGHNSPLHF. In DNA, the CDR3 is TGTGCCAGCAGCACAGGGCATAATTCACCCCTCCACTTT.

This chain uses TRBV15 with TRBJ2-4; 10 bases map to TRBD1. The CDR3 length is 20 residues. The germline V gene has CDR1 LNHNV and CDR2 YYDKDF (reference sequence). Losses at the gene ends were 2 bases for V and 1 base for J; bases not matched to a gene: 14. In nucleotides, the CDR3 is TGTGCCACCAGCAGATATACCGGGACAGGGGCGAAGCCCGCCAAAAACATTCAGTACTTC. Its translation is CATSRYTGTGAKPAKNIQYF.

The chain combines TRBV5-6 with TRBJ2-7; 12 bases agree with TRBD1. Germline V gene data show CDR1 as SGHDT and CDR2 as YYEEEE. This CDR3 spans 19 amino acids. Trimming cost V 2 bases and J 1 base; bases outside gene matches: 13. This CDR3 reads CASSFAGTGGSRISYEQYF. The CDR3 coding sequence is TGTGCCAGCAGCTTCGCCGGGACAGGGGGCTCCCGTATTTCCTACGAGCAGTACTTC.

V and J are TRBV4-2 and TRBJ2-7, with 10 bases that match TRBD1. Looked up from germline, CDR1 is LGHNA and CDR2 is YNFKEQ. V was clipped by 0 bases and J by 2 bases; unmatched bases: 7. There are 17 residues in the CDR3. The CDR3 DNA follows: TGTGCCAGCAGCCAAGAGAGTAGTGGGACAGGGGCCTACGAGCAGTACTTC. Amino acids: CASSQESSGTGAYEQYF.

The J gene is TRBJ2-2, the V gene TRBV13; a weak D match, TRBD2 (6 bases). V lost 3 bases and J 3 bases, leaving 8 bases between the germline ends. The length of the CDR3 is 14 residues. In germline, CDR1 is PRHDT, CDR2 FYEKMQ (reference sequence). The CDR3 region is CASSFGGDTGELFF. CDR3 in DNA: TGTGCCAGCAGCTTCGGAGGGGACACCGGGGAGCTGTTTTTT. Looking up the rest from reference TRBV13 and TRBJ2-2 gives the full variable domain: AAGVIQSPRHLIKEKRETATLKCYPIPRHDTVYWYQQGPGQDPQFLISFYEKMQSDKGSIPDRFSAQQFSDYHSELNMSSLELGDSALYFCASSFGGDTGELFFGEGSRLTVL.

The chain couples TRBV9 to TRBJ1-2, with D tentatively TRBD1 (5 bases). CDR3 size: 14 residues. CDR1 is SGDLS and CDR2 is YYNGEE in the germline V gene. V gave up 3 bases and J gave up 4 bases, with 13 bases separating them. Here the CDR3 DNA reads TGTGCCAGCAGCGACCAGACAGTCCCCTATGGCTACACCTTC. It encodes CASSDQTVPYGYTF. The variable domain in full, completed from reference TRBV9 and TRBJ1-2, reads DSGVTQTPKHLITATGQRVTLRCSPRSGDLSVYWYQQSLDQGLQFLIQYYNGEERAKGNILERFSAQQFPDLHSELNLSSLELGDSALYFCASSDQTVPYGYTFGSGTRLTVV.

The chain carries TRBV2 and TRBJ1-4; D possibly corresponds to TRBD1 (6 bases). Germline-derived CDR1 and CDR2 are SNHLY and FYNNEI. V lost 6 bases, J lost 4 bases, and 12 bases lay in between. The CDR3 contains 14 residues. The DNA for the CDR3 is TGTGCCAGCAGGATACAGGGCCTTAATGAAAAACTGTTTTTT. This encodes CASRIQGLNEKLFF.

The rearrangement links TRBV9 to TRBJ1-1; 7 bases match TRBD1. The V segment lost 2 bases and the J segment 0 bases; nucleotides outside the gene matches: 1. The CDR3 is made up of 14 amino acids. Germline-derived CDR1 and CDR2 are SGDLS and YYNGEE. The DNA of the CDR3 is TGTGCCAGCAGCGTTGGGACAGTGAACACTGAAGCTTTCTTT. It specifies CASSVGTVNTEAFF.